The 14 T cell receptor beta chains below were found in one sample sequenced in a study of T cells after yellow fever vaccination. Via MiXCR, TCRdb re-called the 5' RACE reads, giving one row per CDR3 protein. The sample contains a few hundred thousand distinct CDR3 sequences, about a sixth of which appear only once. The specimen comprised PBMCs, sampled roughly 5 days after the first yellow fever vaccination. The source of these receptors is a young man who received the YFV17D yellow fever vaccine.

The rearrangement links TRBV3-1 to TRBJ2-5, with D tentatively TRBD1 or TRBD2 (5 bases each). The CDR3 runs 17 residues. Germline V gene data show CDR1 as LGHDT and CDR2 as YNNKEL (reference sequence). Trimming pared 0 bases from V and 3 bases from J, leaving 17 bases between. CDR3 coding DNA: TGTGCCAGCAGCCAAGATTCTCGGCGTTTGGGGGAAGAGACCCAGTACTTC. Its protein is CASSQDSRRLGEETQYF.

This clonotype has more than one count but fewer than ten. The J gene is TRBJ2-3, the V gene TRBV29-1; 7 bases fit TRBD1. Germline assignment: CDR1 SQVTM and CDR2 ANQGSEA. After removal of 8 bases from V and 0 bases from J, the junction contained 8 bases not matched to a gene. The CDR3 has 14 amino acids. The DNA of the CDR3 is TGCAGCTCCACGACAGGGACCAGCACAGATACGCAGTATTTT. Translating it yields CSSTTGTSTDTQYF.

CDR3 nucleotides: TGTGCCATCTCACCCAGTCCGGGCTACGAGCAGTACGTC. Translated, it gives CAISPSPGYEQYV. The chain couples TRBV10-3 to TRBJ2-7; D uncertain. Germline assignment: CDR1 ENHRY and CDR2 SYGVKD. V was clipped by 8 bases and J by 3 bases, with 14 bases between them. This CDR3 is built from 13 residues.

This clonotype was seen a few times. This chain links TRBV2 with TRBJ2-3, with TRBD2 matching 8 bases. The CDR3 loop spans 16 amino acids. V shed 7 bases and J 5 bases; nucleotides not matched to a gene: 14. Looked up from germline, CDR1 is SNHLY and CDR2 is FYNNEI. CDR3 loop: CASTEGDGGVEDTQYF. In nucleotides, the CDR3 is TGTGCCAGCACCGAAGGTGACGGGGGGGTCGAAGATACGCAGTATTTT.

A few counts support this clonotype. The chain employs TRBV4-3 and TRBJ1-4, with 7 bases lining up with TRBD1. From germline, CDR1 is LGHNA and CDR2 YSLEER. Trimming at V came to 4 bases and at J to 8 bases, leaving 16 bases not matched to a gene. CDR3 size: 17 residues. The DNA of the CDR3 is TGCGCCAGCAGCCCAGACCGGGGTAGGGGGCGTATCGAAAAACTGTTTTTT. Translating it yields CASSPDRGRGRIEKLFF.

The chain carries TRBV24-1 and TRBJ1-5; D possibly corresponds to TRBD1 (6 bases). V shed 8 bases and J shed 5 bases, with 15 bases lying between them. Germline CDR1 reads KGHDR; CDR2 reads SFDVKD. This CDR3 contains 14 residues. The CDR3, as DNA: TGTGCCACCATTGAACAGGGAGGATATCAGCCCCAGCATTTT. As protein: CATIEQGGYQPQHF.

This clonotype was seen a few times. The chain is built from TRBV5-1 and TRBJ1-1; D uncertain. Trimming removed 0 bases at V and 11 bases at J, with 11 bases between. Germline loops: CDR1 SGHRS, CDR2 YFSETQ. The CDR3 is 12 amino acids. This chain's CDR3 is CASSLDGFLAFF. In DNA, the CDR3 is TGCGCCAGCAGCTTGGATGGGTTCCTGGCTTTCTTT.

The gene calls are TRBV29-1 and TRBJ1-5, with 7 bases identical to TRBD1. Germline CDR1 and CDR2: SQVTM and ANQGSEA. The junction had 7 bases not matched to a gene; V was cut back by 7 bases and J by 7 bases. This CDR3 region has 12 residues. The CDR3 DNA reads as TGCAGCGCTGGAACAGGGGAGCAGCCCCAGCATTTT. It codes for CSAGTGEQPQHF. Supplemented by reference TRBV29-1 and TRBJ1-5, the full variable domain reads SAVISQKPSRDICQRGTSLTIQCQVDSQVTMMFWYRQQPGQSLTLIATANQGSEATYESGFVIDKFPISRPNLTFSTLTVSNMSPEDSSIYLCSAGTGEQPQHFGDGTRLSIL.

This clonotype was seen ten or more times. The chain couples TRBV6-4 to TRBJ2-3; a possible D gene is TRBD1 (5 bases). The CDR3 contains 14 residues. Trimming stripped 4 bases from V and 4 bases from J, with 12 bases between. The V gene's germline CDR1 is MRHNA and CDR2 SNTAGT. The chain's CDR3 is CASSGQINSDTQYF. The CDR3, as DNA: TGTGCCAGCAGTGGACAGATAAATTCAGATACGCAGTATTTT.

The J gene is TRBJ2-5, the V gene TRBV11-2; D is ambiguous. The CDR3 is 14 amino acids. Germline V gene data show CDR1 as SGHAT and CDR2 as FQNNGV. Between the trimmed V and J ends, which lost 5 bases and 5 bases, there was a span of 15 bases. The DNA of the CDR3 is TGTGCCAGCAGCCCAGAGTCGTCGTGGGAGACCCAGTACTTC. This sequence encodes CASSPESSWETQYF.

This clonotype was counted a few times. The chain joins TRBV5-1 to TRBJ2-1; either TRBD1 or TRBD2 may fit D (5 bases each). Germline loops: CDR1 SGHRS, CDR2 YFSETQ. This CDR3 has 13 amino acids. The V and J ends lost 0 bases and 9 bases respectively, with 10 bases between them. The CDR3 spells CASSLARGGEQFF. The CDR3 coding sequence is TGCGCCAGCAGCTTGGCTCGGGGCGGTGAGCAGTTCTTC.

This clonotype has a handful of counts. J is TRBJ1-1 and V is TRBV7-2; D is uncertain. The germline CDR1 and CDR2 sequences are SGHTA and FQGNSA. V was trimmed by 4 bases and J by 1 base, leaving 10 bases between them. The CDR3 extends over 14 amino acids. The CDR3 nucleotides are TGTGCCAGCAGCTCCTGGGCAGCGAACACTGAAGCTTTCTTT. Translated: CASSSWAANTEAFF.

V and J are TRBV7-2 and TRBJ2-3; no firm D call. V shed 2 bases and J shed 5 bases, with 5 bases lying between them. CDR1 and CDR2 (germline): SGHTA, FQGNSA. This CDR3 has 12 amino acids. The CDR3 DNA sequence: TGTGCCAGCAGCTTATCAATAGATACGCAGTATTTT. It specifies CASSLSIDTQYF.

The V call is TRBV14, the J call TRBJ2-1; 9 bases agree with TRBD1. The CDR3 runs to 13 residues. Trimming removed 4 bases from V and 15 bases from J; junction bases left unmatched: 10. Per the germline V gene, CDR1 is SGHDN and CDR2 is FVKESK. This CDR3 is CASSPTWDRDSFF. CDR3 nucleotides: TGTGCCAGCAGCCCTACCTGGGACAGGGATTCGTTCTTC.